The table lists the clone carrying this T cell receptor (beta chain) with a count of one. What it binds is unknown. This specimen comes from a study of T cell repertoires and Cas9 in healthy adults. At the level of the study: CD4 and CD8 compartments: SpCas9-reactive T cells profiled for potency, cytotoxicity, lineage. The study's findings and limits: In vitro, SpCas9-reactive Tregs were reported to curb effector T cell proliferation and function.

Here immunoSEQ multiplex PCR was the method, and the copy in TCRdb shows in-frame clones only, minus some. The sample holds 20,000 to 25,000 clones, around 90% seen once. This CDR3 is built from 12 residues. Germline lookup yields CDR1 MNHNY and CDR2 SVGAGI (reference sequence). V shed 4 bases and J shed 3 bases, with 5 bases lying between them. This sequence originates from a human donor in good health. Material for sequencing was CD4+ effector T cells (CD127+, CD25-, CD137-, CD154-) from PBMCs; culture status not recorded. The rearrangement uses TRBV6-6 and TRBJ2-3; D gene unclear. The CDR3 loop reads CASSFGTDTQYF. The CDR3 bases are TGTGCCAGCAGTTTTGGAACAGATACGCAGTATTTT.